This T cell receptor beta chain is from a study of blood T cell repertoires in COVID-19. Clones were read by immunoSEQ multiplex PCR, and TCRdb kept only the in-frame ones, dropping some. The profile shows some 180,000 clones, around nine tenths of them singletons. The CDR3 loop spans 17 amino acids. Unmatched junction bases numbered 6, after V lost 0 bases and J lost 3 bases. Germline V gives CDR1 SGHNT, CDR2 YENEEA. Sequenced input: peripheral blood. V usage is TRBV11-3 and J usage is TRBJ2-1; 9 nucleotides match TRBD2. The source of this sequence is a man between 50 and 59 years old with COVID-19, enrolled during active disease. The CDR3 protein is CASSLDSFSGSYNEQFF. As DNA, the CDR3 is TGTGCCAGCAGCTTAGATAGCTTTAGCGGGAGCTACAATGAGCAGTTCTTC.